This T cell receptor beta chain appears in the sequencing data of a study of blood T cells in healthy people across ages. Findings of the study overall: In older individuals, TCR beta diversity per million T cells was lower, falling roughly linearly with age. Higher diversity, along with more naive CD4+ cells, distinguished long-lived donors from aged donors.

RNA extraction gave at least 5 micrograms of total RNA per sample. PCR was performed a second time for 7 to 11 cycles using a sample-barcoded 5' primer and a J-beta primer mix. Tagging of each cDNA molecule was performed by a template-switch adaptor with 12 random nucleotides. One entry per CDR3 protein, called by TCRdb with MiXCR from the 5' RACE reads. The sample holds some 1.4 million distinct CDR3 sequences, 42% seen once. A remark on this clonotype: The antigen is undetermined.

Germline V gives CDR1 MGHRA, CDR2 YSYEKL. The CDR3 consists of 17 residues. The sequence was obtained from a woman aged 18 to 35 in good health. The material sequenced was blood. This rearrangement joins TRBV4-1 to TRBJ2-4; weak D call: TRBD2 (6 bases). TRBJ2-7 explains the end of the DNA better; the J call may be wrong. This CDR3 reads CASSQAWGGAAGDEQYF. DNA for the CDR3: TGCGCCAGCAGCCAAGCGTGGGGAGGAGCTGCAGGCGACGAGCAGTACTTC.